Following are 13 T cell receptor beta chains from one sample sequenced in a study of Ad26.COV2.S vaccination and SARS-CoV-2 variants. Assay used: immunoSEQ multiplex PCR; TCRdb lists only in-frame clones, some missing. The repertoire holds about 480,000 clones, with approximately 90% as singletons. The treatment is: 19 received Ad26.COV2.S at low or high dose, single or two shots; roughly five received placebo; per-sample allocation not given. Sampling happened 63 days after the first vaccine or placebo injection. The sample consisted of peripheral blood, taken in a trial of Ad26.COV2.S vaccine versus placebo. These receptors were taken from a person aged 18-60 years who received the Ad26.COV2.S COVID-19 vaccine or a placebo.

Only a few counts were recorded for this clone. The gene calls are TRBV4-1 and TRBJ1-6; D unclear. V gave up 0 bases and J gave up 5 bases, with 11 bases separating them. Germline CDR1 is MGHRA and CDR2 is YSYEKL. The CDR3 totals 16 residues. The CDR3 bases are TGCGCCAGCAGCCAAGAAAAGGACCTTAATAATTCACCCCTCCACTTT. This codes for CASSQEKDLNNSPLHF.

The genes are TRBV29-1 and TRBJ2-1; 9 nucleotides agree with TRBD2. Per germline, CDR1 SQVTM and CDR2 ANQGSEA. The CDR3 is 15 amino acids. V was clipped by 5 bases and J by 6 bases; unmatched bases: 11. The CDR3 region is CSVRPRLAGINEQFF. CDR3 nucleotides: TGCAGCGTTCGCCCTAGGCTAGCGGGAATCAATGAGCAGTTCTTC.

The chain is built from TRBV2 and TRBJ2-7; D possibly corresponds to TRBD1 (5 bases). The CDR3 length is 13 residues. Germline V gene sequence: CDR1 SNHLY, CDR2 FYNNEI. V lost 7 bases and J lost 2, with 12 bases in between. The CDR3 DNA is TGTGCCAGCATCATTGACAGAACCTACGAGCAGTACTTC. Amino acid sequence: CASIIDRTYEQYF. The full variable domain, in which reference TRBV2 and TRBJ2-7 provide the parts outside the CDR3, is EPEVTQTPSHQVTQMGQEVILRCVPISNHLYFYWYRQILGQKVEFLVSFYNNEISEKSEIFDDQFSVERPDGSNFTLKIRSTKLEDSAMYFCASIIDRTYEQYFGPGTRLTVT.

V and J are TRBV15 and TRBJ1-6; D is ambiguous. This CDR3 spans 16 amino acids. Trimming cost V 0 bases and J 7 bases, with 13 bases left between them. Germline V gene sequence: CDR1 LNHNV, CDR2 YYDKDF (reference sequence). The CDR3: CATSRDLRTRNSPLHF. The CDR3, as DNA: TGTGCCACCAGCAGAGATCTCCGGACCCGCAATTCACCCCTCCACTTT.

The gene calls are TRBV20-1 and TRBJ1-2, with TRBD1 matching over 7 bases. CDR3 size: 13 residues. Germline CDR1 is DFQATT and CDR2 is SNEGSKA (reference sequence). With 3 bases clipped from V and 3 bases from J, the junction kept 4 bases outside the gene matches. CDR3 DNA sequence: TGCAGTGCTAGTCCCAGGGGGGACTATGGCTACACCTTC. Translating it yields CSASPRGDYGYTF.

The genes are TRBV5-1 and TRBJ2-1; TRBD2 is a possible D gene (8 bases). V was shortened by 3 bases and J by 6 bases, with 22 bases between the two germline ends. The germline V gene has CDR1 SGHRS and CDR2 YFSETQ. This CDR3 spans 17 amino acids. CDR3 sequence: CASSSPHRGLGINEQFF. The CDR3 DNA reads as TGCGCCAGCAGCTCCCCCCACAGGGGACTAGGCATCAATGAGCAGTTCTTC.

J is TRBJ1-1 and V is TRBV7-8; D call uncertain. V lost 5 bases to trimming and J lost 8 bases, with 18 bases between them. The germline V gene encodes CDR1 SGHVS and CDR2 FQNEAQ. This CDR3 spans 14 amino acids. The CDR3 DNA follows: TGTGCCAGCAGCCAATTAGCCCGAGTGTTCGAAGCTTTCTTT. Translating gives CASSQLARVFEAFF.

The chain combines TRBV5-5 with TRBJ2-2, with a tentative D call TRBD2 (6 bases). The CDR3 contains 16 residues. Germline loops: CDR1 SGHKS, CDR2 YYEKEE (reference sequence). V was shortened by 8 bases and J by 8 bases, with 25 bases between the two germline ends. Written as DNA, the CDR3 is TGTGCCAGTACCCATACCCCGGGAGTCTTACAAGGGGAGCTGTTTTTT. Translating it yields CASTHTPGVLQGELFF.

This sequence joins TRBV28 and TRBJ2-3, with D uncertain. V was shortened by 6 bases and J by 2 bases, with 6 bases between the two germline ends. CDR1 and CDR2 (germline): MDHEN, SYDVKM. This CDR3 has 12 amino acids. CDR3 amino acids: CASSSNTDTQYF. The CDR3 bases are TGTGCCAGCAGCTCGAACACAGATACGCAGTATTTT.

J is TRBJ1-1 and V is TRBV4-3; D unresolved. This CDR3 is 13 amino acids long. The V end was cut by 0 bases, the J end by 10 bases, with 12 bases between. Germline lookup yields CDR1 LGHNA and CDR2 YSLEER. DNA of the CDR3: TGCGCCAGCAGCCAAGAACCGGGCTTTGTAGCTTTCTTT. Its translation: CASSQEPGFVAFF.

The chain uses TRBV15 and TRBJ1-5, with D possibly being TRBD1 (6 bases). V was cut by 2 bases and J by 7 bases, with 9 bases left in between. The germline V gene has CDR1 LNHNV and CDR2 YYDKDF (reference sequence). The CDR3 sequence is 13 residues long. The CDR3 region has the DNA TGTGCCACCAGCAGACCTGACAGGCAGCCCCAGCATTTT. Its protein product is CATSRPDRQPQHF.

The chain employs TRBV27 and TRBJ2-1; 8 nucleotides agree with TRBD2. Germline V gene lookup returns CDR1 MNHEY and CDR2 SMNVEV (reference sequence). The J segment lost 4 bases and the V segment lost 7 bases, leaving 9 bases of the junction unmatched. The CDR3 has 15 amino acids. The CDR3 here is CASTKRTSMYNEQFF. The CDR3 DNA follows: TGTGCCAGCACCAAACGGACTAGCATGTACAATGAGCAGTTCTTC.

This clone was seen only once. The rearrangement uses TRBV3-1 (or the pseudogene TRBV3-2) and TRBJ1-2; no clear D gene. Germline lookup yields CDR1 LGHDT and CDR2 YNNKEL (reference sequence). The CDR3 sequence is 14 residues long. Trimming removed 2 bases from V and 4 bases from J, with 11 bases in between. CDR3 residues: CASSQSPQIYGYTF. CDR3 bases: TGTGCCAGCAGCCAAAGTCCCCAGATCTATGGCTACACCTTC.